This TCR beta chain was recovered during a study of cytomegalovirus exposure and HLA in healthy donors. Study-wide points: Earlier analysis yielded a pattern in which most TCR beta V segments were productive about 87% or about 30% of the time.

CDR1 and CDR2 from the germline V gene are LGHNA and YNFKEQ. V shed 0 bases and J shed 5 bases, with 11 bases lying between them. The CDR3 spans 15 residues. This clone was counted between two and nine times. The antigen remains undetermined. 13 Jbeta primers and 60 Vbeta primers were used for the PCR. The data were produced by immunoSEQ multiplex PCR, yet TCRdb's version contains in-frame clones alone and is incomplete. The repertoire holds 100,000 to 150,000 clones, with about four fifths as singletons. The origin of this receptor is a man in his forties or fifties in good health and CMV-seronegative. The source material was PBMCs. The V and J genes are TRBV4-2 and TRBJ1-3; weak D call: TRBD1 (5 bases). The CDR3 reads CASSQDRQGRNTIYF. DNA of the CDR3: TGTGCCAGCAGCCAAGACCGGCAGGGAAGAAACACCATATATTTT.